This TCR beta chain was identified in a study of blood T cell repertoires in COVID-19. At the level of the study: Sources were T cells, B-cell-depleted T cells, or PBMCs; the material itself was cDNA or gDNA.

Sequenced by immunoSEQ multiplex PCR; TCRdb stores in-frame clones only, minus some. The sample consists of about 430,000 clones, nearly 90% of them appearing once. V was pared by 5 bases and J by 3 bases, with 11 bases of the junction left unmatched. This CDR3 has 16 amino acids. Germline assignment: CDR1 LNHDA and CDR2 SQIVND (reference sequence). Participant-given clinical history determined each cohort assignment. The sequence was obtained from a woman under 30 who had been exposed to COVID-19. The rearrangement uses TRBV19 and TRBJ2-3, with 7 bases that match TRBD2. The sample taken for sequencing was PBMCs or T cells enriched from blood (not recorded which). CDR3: CASSEDGGRGTDTQYF. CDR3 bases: TGTGCCAGTAGTGAGGACGGGGGGAGAGGGACAGATACGCAGTATTTT. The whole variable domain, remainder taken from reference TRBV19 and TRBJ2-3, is DGGITQSPKYLFRKEGQNVTLSCEQNLNHDAMYWYRQDPGQGLRLIYYSQIVNDFQKGDIAEGYSVSREKKESFPLTVTSAQKNPTAFYLCASSEDGGRGTDTQYFGPGTRLTVL.